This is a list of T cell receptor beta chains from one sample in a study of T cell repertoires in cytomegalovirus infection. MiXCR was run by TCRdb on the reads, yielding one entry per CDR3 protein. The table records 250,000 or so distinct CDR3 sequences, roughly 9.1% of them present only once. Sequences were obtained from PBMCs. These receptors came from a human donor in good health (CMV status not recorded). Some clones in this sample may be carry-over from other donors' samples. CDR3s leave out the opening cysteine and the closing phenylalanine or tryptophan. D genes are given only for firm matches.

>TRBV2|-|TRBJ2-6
ASSEFGVGANVLT
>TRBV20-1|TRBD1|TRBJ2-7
SAKASRGRPEQY
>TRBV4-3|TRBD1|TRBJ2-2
ASSQGTGRNTGELF
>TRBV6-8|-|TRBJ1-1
ASSTSGRTEAF
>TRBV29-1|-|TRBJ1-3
SDPGVGYGNTIY
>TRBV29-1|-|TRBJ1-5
SAGGSRDNQPQH
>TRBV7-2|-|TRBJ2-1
ASSLPGRRDNEQF
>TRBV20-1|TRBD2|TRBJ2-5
SAREPGLAVGETQY
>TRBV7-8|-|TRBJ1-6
ASSLGRGGSRALH
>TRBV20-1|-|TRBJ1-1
SARDKGAGAEAF
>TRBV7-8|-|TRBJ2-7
ASSSPRYEQY
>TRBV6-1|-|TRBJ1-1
ASSLNRDTEAF
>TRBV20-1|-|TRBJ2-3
SARSGFYTDTQY
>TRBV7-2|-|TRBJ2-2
ASSRTNNTGELF
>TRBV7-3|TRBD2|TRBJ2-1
ASSLTGVAGVSSYNEQF
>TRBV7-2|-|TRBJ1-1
ASSLETGRAF
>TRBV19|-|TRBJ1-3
ASSNRYPGNTIY
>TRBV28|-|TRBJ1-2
ASSFRGVDGYT
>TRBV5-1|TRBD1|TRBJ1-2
ASSLQGESYGYT
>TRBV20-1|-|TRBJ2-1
SARGRLTYNEQF
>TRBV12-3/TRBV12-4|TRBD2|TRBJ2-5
ASSSRGGAGETQY
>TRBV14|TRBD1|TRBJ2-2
ASSQAGTGNTGELF
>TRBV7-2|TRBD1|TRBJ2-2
ASSFRGHVTGELF
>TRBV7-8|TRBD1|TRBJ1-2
ASSLTGTGPGYT
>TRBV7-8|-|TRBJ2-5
ASSTGGVGSLETQY
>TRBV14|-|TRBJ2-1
ASSPPMWGEQF
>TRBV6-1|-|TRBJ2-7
ASRQGSDEQY
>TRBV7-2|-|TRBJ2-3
ASSLALTLRPDTQY
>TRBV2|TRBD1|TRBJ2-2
ASGRDRGTGELF
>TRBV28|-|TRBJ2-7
ASSLVAGGYEQY
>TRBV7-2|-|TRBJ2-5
ASSLAHVKETQY
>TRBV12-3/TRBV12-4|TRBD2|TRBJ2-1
ASSLGLAGPFGNEQF
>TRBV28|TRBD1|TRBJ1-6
ASSVPGQSSYNSPLH
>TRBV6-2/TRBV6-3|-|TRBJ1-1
AISYRDERTEAF
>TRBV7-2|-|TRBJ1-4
ASSSQRKNEKLF
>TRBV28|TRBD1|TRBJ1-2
ASSFGTGDHYGYT